Listed below are T cell receptor beta chains from one sample, sequenced in a study of blood T cell repertoires in COVID-19. This table comes from immunoSEQ multiplex PCR, and its TCRdb copy is limited to in-frame clones, with some not included. The sample contains tens of thousands of clones, over 80% of which appear only once. The sample comprised peripheral blood. The receptors originated from a human donor in a cohort sampled during active COVID-19. Both conserved end residues are part of each CDR3. Fields, in order: D gene, V gene, CDR3 length, J gene, clone size, CDR3 DNA, CDR3 protein. A D gene is named only where the DNA matches it firmly. The listing skips clone size in some rows; elsewhere it reads once, few, many or a size class.

>-|TRBV7-3|13|TRBJ2-3|-
TGTGCCAGCAGCTTCAGACAGGGAGGTACGCAGTATTTT
CASSFRQGGTQYF
>TRBD1|TRBV5-1|14|TRBJ1-2|-
TGCGCCAGCGGACCCGGACAGGCAAACTATGGCTACACCTTC
CASGPGQANYGYTF
>-|TRBV2|15|TRBJ2-3|-
TGTGCCAGCAGTACTAAGCGGTCGGGCGCGGATACGCAGTATTTT
CASSTKRSGADTQYF
>TRBD1|TRBV24-1|13|TRBJ2-2|-
TGTGCCACCCAGGGACAGCCTACCGGGGAGCTGTTTTTT
CATQGQPTGELFF
>-|TRBV18|13|TRBJ1-2|few
TGTGCCAGCTCACCGGACAGTAACTATGGCTACACCTTC
CASSPDSNYGYTF
>-|TRBV4-1|15|TRBJ2-2|once
TGCGCCAGCAGCCAAGAGGATAGGAGCACCGGGGAGCTGTTTTTT
CASSQEDRSTGELFF
>TRBD1|TRBV6-4|15|TRBJ1-2|-
TGTGCCAGCAGTGGTCGTGCAGGGGGCCTTGATGGCTACACCTTC
CASSGRAGGLDGYTF
>-|TRBV3-1/TRBV3-2|15|TRBJ2-5|-
TGTGCCAGCACCTTACTGTCGACAGTGCAAGAGACCCAGTACTTC
CASTLLSTVQETQYF
>-|TRBV30|13|TRBJ2-3|-
TGTGCCTGGAGTGTAGGGGGCACAGATACGCAGTATTTT
CAWSVGGTDTQYF
>-|TRBV29-1|14|TRBJ2-3|-
TGCAGCGTTGAGCTATCGGGGGGCACAGATACGCAGTATTTT
CSVELSGGTDTQYF
>TRBD1|TRBV29-1|12|TRBJ2-7|-
TGCAGCGGTGGGACAGGGCGCTACGAGCAGTACTTC
CSGGTGRYEQYF
>TRBD1|TRBV11-1|16|TRBJ1-6|many
TGTGCCAGCAGCTTAGGGGACAGGGGGCCGAATTCACCCCTCCACTTT
CASSLGDRGPNSPLHF
>TRBD1|TRBV5-1|15|TRBJ1-6|-
TGCGCCAGCAGCTTAATCAGGGGGCGTAATTCACCCCTCCACTTT
CASSLIRGRNSPLHF
>-|TRBV9|15|TRBJ1-1|-
TGTGCCAGCACTCGCACGTGGGGCCCGAACACTGAAGCTTTCTTT
CASTRTWGPNTEAFF
>TRBD2|TRBV5-1|17|TRBJ2-5|-
TGCGCCAGCAGCCCAGGACTAGCGGGGGGATTCCAAGAGACCCAGTACTTC
CASSPGLAGGFQETQYF
>TRBD1|TRBV29-1|14|TRBJ1-2|-
TGCAGCGTTGTTGTTAGACAGGGAAACTATGGCTACACCTTC
CSVVVRQGNYGYTF
>TRBD2|TRBV3-1/TRBV3-2|16|TRBJ2-3|-
TGTGCCAGCAGCCTTCTCTCGGGGCGGGAGGCAGATACGCAGTATTTT
CASSLLSGREADTQYF
>-|TRBV7-2|14|TRBJ1-1|-
TGTGCCAGCAGCTCGACCGGGCCGGGGACTGAAGCTTTCTTT
CASSSTGPGTEAFF
>-|TRBV5-4|13|TRBJ2-7|-
TGTGCCAGCAGCTTGGCAGGATCCTACGAGCAGTACTTC
CASSLAGSYEQYF
>-|TRBV6-1|15|TRBJ2-6|-
TGTGCCAGCAGTGAAGCAAAACTAGGGCTCAACGTCCTGACTTTC
CASSEAKLGLNVLTF
>-|TRBV5-1|16|TRBJ1-1|-
TGCGCCAGCAGCTTGGGTCCCGGGGAGTTCATTGCTGAAGCTTTCTTT
CASSLGPGEFIAEAFF
>TRBD2|TRBV18|18|TRBJ2-3|-
TGTGCCAGCTCACCAACGATTCCGGCGGGGGGACCGGGAGATACGCAGTATTTT
CASSPTIPAGGPGDTQYF
>-|TRBV6-5|14|TRBJ1-1|-
TGTGCCAGCAGAACGGGCCAGGGAAGGACTGAAGCTTTCTTT
CASRTGQGRTEAFF
>-|TRBV21-1|13|TRBJ2-7|-
TGTGCCAGCATGGGGGCTGCTTCGGGCGAGCAGTACTTC
CASMGAASGEQYF
>-|TRBV19|15|TRBJ1-4|-
TGTGCCAGTACGACAACTACGGGAGCTAATGAAAAACTGTTTTTT
CASTTTTGANEKLFF
>TRBD1|TRBV14|16|TRBJ1-2|-
TGTGCCAGCAGCCGCCGCGGACAGGCAGCTAACTATGGCTACACCTTC
CASSRRGQAANYGYTF
>TRBD1|TRBV28|13|TRBJ1-2|-
TGTGCCAACTACGACAGGGGAATTAATGGCTACACCTTC
CANYDRGINGYTF
>TRBD1|TRBV28|14|TRBJ2-7|-
TGTGCCAGCAGCCCGGGACAGACCTCCTACGAGCAGTACTTC
CASSPGQTSYEQYF
>TRBD1|TRBV5-6|15|TRBJ1-2|many
TGTGCCAGCAGCGTACGGGCAGGGGGAGGTTATGGCTACACCTTC
CASSVRAGGGYGYTF
>-|TRBV5-4|13|TRBJ2-3|-
TGTGCCAGCACCGGGGAAGCGGCAGATACGCAGTATTTT
CASTGEAADTQYF
>-|TRBV28|14|TRBJ1-5|few
TGTGCCAGCAGTTCCCAGACTATCAATCAGCCCCAGCATTTT
CASSSQTINQPQHF
>-|TRBV5-8|14|TRBJ1-4|-
TGTGCCAGCAGCCCCATAGCCGTGGATGAAAAACTGTTTTTT
CASSPIAVDEKLFF
>TRBD1|TRBV18|16|TRBJ1-1|-
TGTGCCAGCTCACCGCTCATGGAGGGGGCGAGTACTGAAGCTTTCTTT
CASSPLMEGASTEAFF
>-|TRBV18|17|TRBJ2-1|-
TGTGCCAGCTCACGTGGAGTACCGGGACACCCATACAATGAGCAGTTCTTC
CASSRGVPGHPYNEQFF
>TRBD2|TRBV18|20|TRBJ2-1|-
TGTGCCAGCTCACCAGAGGAGGGGCTAGCGGGGGGGCCGCGGTACAATGAGCAGTTCTTC
CASSPEEGLAGGPRYNEQFF
>-|TRBV5-1|14|TRBJ1-2|-
TGCGCCAGCAGCTTGGAGGGTCCAAGGGGCGGCTACACCTTC
CASSLEGPRGGYTF
>TRBD1|TRBV2|16|TRBJ1-4|-
TGTGCCAGCAGTGACGTGGGACAGGGGTTTGATGAAAAACTGTTTTTT
CASSDVGQGFDEKLFF
>-|TRBV27|14|TRBJ1-1|-
TGTGCCAGCACCCTAGGGCCCGAGGGAACTGAAGCTTTCTTT
CASTLGPEGTEAFF
>-|TRBV7-2|14|TRBJ2-7|-
TGTGCCAGCAGCCCTCACTTAGCCTCCTACGAGCAGTACTTC
CASSPHLASYEQYF
>-|TRBV5-1|12|TRBJ2-1|-
TGCGCCAGCTCGGACATCTACAATGAGCAGTTCTTC
CASSDIYNEQFF
>TRBD1|TRBV5-1|15|TRBJ1-3|-
TGCGCCAGCAGCGGACAGGGTTTATCTGGAAACACCATATATTTT
CASSGQGLSGNTIYF